This TCR beta chain emerged from a study of CD8 T cells in Susac syndrome. Points from the study as a whole: The study admitted that it had a relatively small number of individuals in its TCR sequencing and HLA analysis.

Concerning this clonotype: Its antigen is not known.

RNA in amounts of 0.5 to 1 ug was reverse transcribed with random hexamers. TCRdb redid the calling of the immunoSEQ multiplex PCR reads with MiXCR, one entry per CDR3 protein. The sample has approximately 230,000 distinct CDR3 sequences, 80% to 95% seen once. The germline gives CDR1 SEHNR, CDR2 FQNEAQ (reference sequence). The CDR3 consists of 15 residues. Trimming left V 6 bases short and J 2 bases short, with 17 bases between. In blood CD8+ and CD4+ T cells, TCR beta underwent sequencing. The study used treatment-naive patients who had stable or active relapsing-remitting disease as multiple sclerosis controls. The TEMRA cells underwent FACS enrichment, while the CD8+ and CD4+ T cells underwent negative isolation.

The sequence was obtained from a human donor with multiple sclerosis. Material: CD4+ T cells from PBMCs. This sequence joins TRBV7-9 and TRBJ2-7; a possible D gene is TRBD1 (6 bases). CDR3 nucleotides: TGTGCCAGCAGTGATGGGACAAGGGTTCCCTACGAGCAGTACGTC. It specifies CASSDGTRVPYEQYV.